The present T cell receptor (beta chain) was sequenced within a study of shared clonotypes between healthy human individuals. Cells designated naive CD8 were CD45RO-negative and were positively selected for CCR7, with terminally differentiated effector memory CD45RA+ cells excluded. Here immunoSEQ multiplex PCR was the method, and the copy in TCRdb shows in-frame clones only, minus some. The data hold 760,000 or so clones, with about 96% observed a single time. Study results and limitations: Memory subsets had estimated richness that was generally smaller than that of naive subsets. Rarefaction demonstrated incomplete sorted-subset sequencing despite large depth.

A word on this clone: Its matching antigen is unknown.

Trimming removed 0 bases at V and 2 bases at J, with 7 bases between. Germline loops: CDR1 SGHAT, CDR2 FQNNGV. The CDR3 consists of 14 residues. The TCR was taken from a man aged 25 to 40 in good health. The chain uses TRBV11-2 and TRBJ1-2; D remains unclear. Specimen: naive CD8+ T cells sorted from blood. CDR3 nucleotide sequence: TGTGCCAGCAGCTTAGAGGCACAGAACTATGGCTACACCTTC. Translating it yields CASSLEAQNYGYTF.